The next 18 T cell receptor beta chains were all read from a single sample in a study of T cells in women clearing cervical HPV infection. Here immunoSEQ multiplex PCR was the method, and the copy in TCRdb shows in-frame clones only, minus some. Recorded for this sample: under 45,000 clones. Source material: blood buffy coat. Source of these receptors: a woman aged 18 to 75 with a cervical HPV16 infection that either progressed to CIN3+ or cleared (not recorded which).

For this clone: Coverage ceases 3 residues before the CDR3 finishes, and the germline J gene fills in the end. V usage is TRBV12-3 or TRBV12-4 and J usage is TRBJ1-1; possibly TRBD1 for D (5 bases). This CDR3 contains 15 residues. Trimming shortened V by 5 bases and J by 7 bases, and 20 bases separated the two germline ends. The CDR3 DNA, read in part, is TGTGCCAGCAGTGCTAGCGGGACCGTTCCAGGTGAA. The encoded protein is CASSASGTVPGE. The entire CDR3 protein reads CASSASGTVPGEAFF.

The CDR3 region is CASSFPGSNQPQHF. The covered CDR3 bases are TGTGCCAGCAGCTTCCCAGGGAGTAATCAGCCC. V gene TRBV7-9 combines with J gene TRBJ1-5; D might be TRBD1 (5 bases). The observed sequence ends 3 residues before the CDR3 terminus, with the missing tail filled in from the germline J gene. Germline assignment: CDR1 SEHNR and CDR2 FQNEAQ (reference sequence). CDR3 length: 14 residues. V gave up 3 bases and J gave up 4 bases, with 10 bases separating them.

Turning to this clone: Coverage ceases 3 residues before the CDR3 finishes, and the germline J gene fills in the end. V is TRBV11-3 and J is TRBJ1-4; 7 bases fit TRBD1. V lost 4 bases and J lost 4; bases outside the gene matches: 3. CDR3 size: 14 residues. The germline V gene encodes CDR1 SGHNT and CDR2 YENEEA. The CDR3 DNA, read in part, is TGTGCCAGCAGCTCCGGGACAGTTAATGAAAAA. Amino acids: CASSSGTVNEK. The entire CDR3 sequence reads CASSSGTVNEKLFF.

A word on this clone: The DNA ends 3 residues before the CDR3 does, and the rest of the CDR3 is filled in from the germline J gene. V usage is TRBV4-1 and J usage is TRBJ2-7; D call uncertain. Trimming stripped 0 bases from V and 0 bases from J, with 9 bases between. This CDR3 comprises 15 residues. Germline-derived CDR1 and CDR2 are MGHRA and YSYEKL. The CDR3 here is CASSQERVSSYEQYF. CDR3 DNA, as far as it was read: TGCGCCAGCAGCCAAGAAAGGGTGAGCTCCTACGAG.

About this clone: From the germline J gene comes the end of the CDR3, since the read stops 3 residues before it. The rearrangement joins TRBV2 to TRBJ1-2; D remains unclear. Looked up from germline, CDR1 is SNHLY and CDR2 is FYNNEI. The V end lost 6 bases, the J end lost 5 bases, and 7 bases lay between the germline ends. CDR3 size: 11 residues. The part of the CDR3 DNA that was read is TGTGCCAGCAGGACTATTTATGGC. As protein: CASRTIYG. The whole CDR3 region reads CASRTIYGYTF.

A remark on this clone: This specimen includes other DNA sequences encoding the same CDR3. CDR3 sequence reads: CASSLLGGRESGNTIYF. The DNA read from the CDR3 is TGTGCCAGCAGCTTACTGGGGGGTCGGGAGTCTGGAAACACC. V gene TRBV7-8 combines with J gene TRBJ1-3; perhaps TRBD1 as D (5 bases). The CDR3 goes on 3 residues after the read ends, and that part is filled in from the germline J gene. The germline CDR1 and CDR2 sequences are SGHVS and FQNEAQ. V was shortened by 2 bases and J by 1 base, with 15 bases between the two germline ends. The CDR3 is 17 amino acids.

A word on this clone: Read data end 3 residues before the CDR3 end; the end is taken from the germline J gene. V is TRBV11-3 and J is TRBJ1-1; D is unresolved. V shed 4 bases and J shed 5 bases, with 11 bases lying between them. CDR1 and CDR2 from the germline V gene are SGHNT and YENEEA. This CDR3 has 13 residues. The CDR3 reads CASSYPGETEAFF. The DNA read from the CDR3 is TGTGCCAGCAGCTATCCCGGGGAGACTGAA.

The part of the CDR3 DNA that was read is TGTGCCAGCCCCCGGGAGGGGGCGTCGAATTCACCC. The encoded protein is CASPREGASNSP. The complete CDR3 sequence is CASPREGASNSPLHF. J is TRBJ1-6 and V is TRBV7-3; 7 positions match TRBD1. The read terminates 3 residues ahead of where the CDR3 ends, so the germline J gene completes it. The junction had 11 bases not matched to a gene; V was cut back by 8 bases and J by 7 bases. In germline, CDR1 is SGHTA, CDR2 FQGTGA. The CDR3 has 15 residues.

The sequenced CDR3 bases are TGCGCCAGCATGGGCAGGGGGATTACAGATACG. It codes for CASMGRGITDT. The CDR3 as a whole reads CASMGRGITDTQYF. The chain combines TRBV4-1 with TRBJ2-3, with TRBD1 matching 7 bases. Sequencing ends 3 residues short of the CDR3 end; the germline J gene provides the rest. The CDR3 contains 14 residues. In germline, CDR1 is MGHRA, CDR2 YSYEKL. The ends lost 7 bases at V and 3 bases at J; junction bases unmatched: 7.

Of note for this clone: The CDR3 end falls 3 residues outside the read, so it is completed with the germline J gene. The chain employs TRBV11-2 and TRBJ2-7, with 7 nucleotides matching TRBD2. Trimming removed 6 bases from V and 5 bases from J; junction bases left unmatched: 7. The CDR3 loop spans 13 amino acids. The V gene's germline CDR1 is SGHAT and CDR2 FQNNGV. CDR3 DNA (partial): TGTGCCAGCAGACCAGCGGGGATCCACGAG. As protein: CASRPAGIHE. In full, the CDR3 is CASRPAGIHEQYF.

About this clone: The read finishes 3 residues shy of the CDR3 end, and the germline J gene is used to complete it. This chain uses TRBV30 with TRBJ1-2; D is uncertain. This CDR3 spans 14 amino acids. Germline lookup yields CDR1 GTSNPN and CDR2 SVGIG (reference sequence). The CDR3 DNA, read in part, is TGTGCCTGGAACGAACTAGCGCATTCCTACGAC. Amino acid sequence: CAWNELAHSYD. The whole CDR3 sequence reads CAWNELAHSYDYTF.

For this clone: The read terminates 3 residues ahead of where the CDR3 ends, so the germline J gene completes it. The rearrangement joins TRBV6-1 to TRBJ2-7, with 11 bases aligning to TRBD1. The CDR3 length is 16 residues. V lost 3 bases and J lost 6; bases outside the gene matches: 10. Germline lookup yields CDR1 MNHNS and CDR2 SASEGT. The CDR3: CASSDLGQGARGEQYF. Partial CDR3 DNA: TGTGCCAGCAGTGATTTAGGACAGGGGGCGCGTGGCGAG.

About this clone: From the germline J gene comes the end of the CDR3, since the read stops 3 residues before it. The chain employs TRBV5-4 and TRBJ2-3, with 13 bases fitting TRBD2. The trim removed 0 bases at V and 6 bases at J, leaving 4 bases unmatched. Germline V gene lookup returns CDR1 SGHNT and CDR2 YYREEE (reference sequence). The CDR3 contains 16 residues. This chain's CDR3 is CASSLVLAGGPDTQYF. The part of the CDR3 DNA that was read is TGTGCCAGCAGCTTGGTACTAGCGGGAGGGCCGGATACG.

Points on this clone: The observed sequence ends 3 residues before the CDR3 terminus, with the missing tail filled in from the germline J gene. The chain employs TRBV15 and TRBJ1-1; D not resolved. This CDR3 region has 14 residues. Germline V lookup: CDR1 LNHNV, CDR2 YYDKDF (reference sequence). V dropped 6 bases and J dropped 0 bases, with 11 bases sitting between them. The CDR3 sequence: CATSPGPMNTEAFF. Incomplete CDR3 DNA: TGTGCCACCAGTCCCGGTCCGATGAACACTGAA.

Notes on this clone: Coverage ceases 3 residues before the CDR3 finishes, and the germline J gene fills in the end. J is TRBJ2-3 and V is TRBV20-1, with D hard to call. V lost 3 bases to trimming and J lost 2 bases, with 6 bases between them. Per the germline V gene, CDR1 is DFQATT and CDR2 is SNEGSKA (reference sequence). The CDR3 consists of 12 residues. This CDR3 reads CSASPNTDTQYF. The CDR3 DNA, read in part, is TGCAGTGCTAGCCCTAACACAGATACG.

Points on this clone: The CDR3 is cut off 3 residues early in the read; its end comes from the germline J gene. The chain recombines TRBV5-1 with TRBJ1-5; TRBD1 might be the D (5 bases). Germline assignment: CDR1 SGHRS and CDR2 YFSETQ. The CDR3 is made up of 15 amino acids. Trimming left V 0 bases short and J 5 bases short, with 12 bases between. The CDR3 loop reads CASSLGDRRDQPQHF. The covered CDR3 bases are TGCGCCAGCAGCTTGGGTGACAGAAGGGATCAGCCC.

Comment on this clone: The sequence runs out 3 residues before the end of the CDR3; the remainder is reconstructed from the germline J gene. The chain joins TRBV12-3 or TRBV12-4 to TRBJ2-3, with 9 bases identical to TRBD2. CDR3 size: 15 residues. V lost 6 bases to trimming and J lost 4 bases; unmatched junction nucleotides: 8. The CDR3 DNA, read in part, is TGTGCCAGCAGCCCGCGGGGGGGCCAAGCAGATACG. This sequence encodes CASSPRGGQADT. The entire CDR3 reads CASSPRGGQADTQYF.

Note on this clone: The CDR3 extends 3 residues past the end of the read, so its final part is completed from the germline J gene. The chain recombines TRBV5-1 with TRBJ2-2; 10 bases match TRBD1. V was clipped by 9 bases and J by 3 bases; unmatched bases: 8. The CDR3 sequence is 15 residues long. Germline-derived CDR1 and CDR2 are SGHRS and YFSETQ. CDR3 DNA (partial): TGCGCCAAGAATGGGACAGGGGAGGACACCGGGGAG. Protein: CAKNGTGEDTGE. The CDR3 reads in full as CAKNGTGEDTGELFF.